These 31 T cell receptor beta chains originate from one sample sequenced in a study of blood T cell repertoires in COVID-19. This table comes from immunoSEQ multiplex PCR, and its TCRdb copy is limited to in-frame clones, with some not included. The table includes 150,000 to 200,000 clones, 75% to 85% detected once. The sample consisted of peripheral blood. These receptors were collected from a human donor in a cohort sampled during active COVID-19.

V usage is TRBV7-9 and J usage is TRBJ2-7; TRBD2 is a possible D gene (6 bases). Germline CDR1 SEHNR, CDR2 FQNEAQ (reference sequence). Trimming removed 8 bases at V and 0 bases at J, with 11 bases between. The CDR3 has 13 residues. This chain's CDR3 is CASRDGSSYEQYF. The CDR3 bases are TGTGCCAGCCGGGACGGGAGCTCCTACGAGCAGTACTTC.

This clone has only a few counts. The J gene is TRBJ2-2, the V gene TRBV7-3; the match to TRBD2 covers 10 bases. V shed 0 bases, J shed 3 bases, and the junction held 13 bases outside the gene matches. The length of the CDR3 is 20 residues. In germline, CDR1 is SGHTA, CDR2 FQGTGA. CDR3 amino acids: CASSLTAASGRELDTGELFF. The DNA for the CDR3 is TGTGCCAGCAGCTTAACGGCGGCTAGCGGGAGAGAATTAGACACCGGGGAGCTGTTTTTT.

CDR3 DNA: TGTGCCAGCAGCTTAAAGGCCGGGAGCGGTGAGCAGTTCTTC. Translation: CASSLKAGSGEQFF. The chain uses TRBV11-3 and TRBJ2-1, with D possibly matching TRBD2 (6 bases). The germline gives CDR1 SGHNT, CDR2 YENEEA. The CDR3 is 14 residues long. V gave up 2 bases and J gave up 9 bases, with 14 bases separating them.

This clone was seen ten or more times. The chain combines TRBV4-1 with TRBJ2-1; D may be TRBD2 (6 bases). The germline CDR1 and CDR2 sequences are MGHRA and YSYEKL. Trimming took off 0 bases at V and 5 bases at J, with 20 bases between the two ends. This CDR3 is 18 amino acids long. DNA for the CDR3: TGCGCCAGCAGCCAAGATGTGGGAGGTGTAGGAATCAACAATGAGCAGTTCTTC. This sequence encodes CASSQDVGGVGINNEQFF.

The chain recombines TRBV3-1 (or the pseudogene TRBV3-2) with TRBJ1-4; D not resolved. V was clipped by 5 bases and J by 3 bases, with 13 bases between them. This CDR3 has 15 residues. Germline V gene data show CDR1 as LGHDT and CDR2 as YNNKEL (reference sequence). The CDR3 region is CASSLPSGSNEKLFF. The CDR3 bases are TGTGCCAGCAGCTTGCCCTCGGGGTCTAATGAAAAACTGTTTTTT.

The rearrangement joins TRBV7-2 to TRBJ2-1; 10 nucleotides line up with TRBD2. Germline values: CDR1 SGHTA, CDR2 FQGNSA. The V segment lost 0 bases and the J segment 10 bases; nucleotides outside the gene matches: 9. This CDR3 has 16 amino acids. The CDR3 bases are TGTGCCAGCAGCTTAGCAGTAGCGGGAGGTCCTCGGGAGCAGTTCTTC. This gives the protein CASSLAVAGGPREQFF.

CDR3 in amino acids: CASSETSGGVKTQYF. In DNA form, the CDR3 reads TGTGCCAGCAGTGAGACTAGCGGGGGGGTAAAGACCCAGTACTTC. The V call is TRBV2, the J call TRBJ2-5, with 14 positions matching TRBD2. CDR3 length: 15 residues. V shed 3 bases, J shed 6 bases, and the junction held 3 bases outside the gene matches. Germline CDR1 is SNHLY and CDR2 is FYNNEI.

The genes are TRBV6-2 or TRBV6-3 and TRBJ2-7; 9 bases fit TRBD1. Germline V gene data show CDR1 as MNHEY and CDR2 as SVGEGT. Trimming at V came to 2 bases and at J to 2 bases, leaving 10 bases not matched to a gene. The CDR3 length is 17 residues. CDR3 DNA: TGTGCCAGCAGTTACGGCCGACAGGGGGGAGCCCCCTACGAGCAGTACTTC. Translated, it gives CASSYGRQGGAPYEQYF.

A few counts support this clone. The chain carries TRBV5-4 and TRBJ2-3; D unresolved. CDR3 length: 12 amino acids. Germline values: CDR1 SGHNT, CDR2 YYREEE (reference sequence). Trimming cost V 4 bases and J 6 bases, with 9 bases left between them. CDR3 region: CASSRSEDTQYF. CDR3 nucleotides: TGTGCCAGCAGCAGGAGTGAGGATACGCAGTATTTT.

The chain employs TRBV19 and TRBJ1-2; tentatively, D is TRBD1 (5 bases). This CDR3 region has 15 residues. The germline V gene encodes CDR1 LNHDA and CDR2 SQIVND (reference sequence). CDR3 region: CGQGEGPVGNYGYTF. In DNA form, the CDR3 reads TGTGGTCAAGGGGAGGGTCCGGTGGGTAACTATGGCTACACCTTC.

This clone was observed once. The chain recombines TRBV7-3 with TRBJ2-1; TRBD1 might be the D (5 bases). The V end lost 5 bases, the J end lost 6 bases, and 14 bases lay between the germline ends. There are 14 residues in the CDR3. Germline V gene data show CDR1 as SGHTA and CDR2 as FQGTGA. DNA for the CDR3: TGTGCCAGCAGCCTCGTCACAGGCCGCAATGAGCAGTTCTTC. This sequence encodes CASSLVTGRNEQFF.

V gene TRBV18 combines with J gene TRBJ1-3; TRBD1 agrees at 7 bases. The germline CDR1 and CDR2 sequences are KGHSH and LQKENI. The CDR3 sequence is 15 residues long. Unmatched junction bases numbered 4, after V lost 3 bases and J lost 2 bases. The CDR3 sequence: CASSPLDRPGNTIYF. The CDR3 DNA reads TGTGCCAGCTCACCCCTGGACAGGCCTGGAAACACCATATATTTT.

The V call is TRBV27, the J call TRBJ2-1; 9 positions match TRBD2. The CDR3 is 15 amino acids. Germline V CDR1 and CDR2: MNHEY, SMNVEV (reference sequence). J was trimmed by 7 bases and V by 8 bases; bases with no gene match: 12. CDR3 amino acids: CASWFSGSGLNEQFF. CDR3 sequence (DNA): TGTGCCAGCTGGTTTAGCGGGAGTGGGTTGAATGAGCAGTTCTTC.

The rearrangement links TRBV7-9 to TRBJ2-7; 14 positions match TRBD2. The ends lost 5 bases at V and 6 bases at J; junction bases unmatched: 12. CDR1 and CDR2 (germline): SEHNR, FQNEAQ (reference sequence). CDR3 length equals 17 residues. Here the CDR3 DNA reads TGTGCCAGCAGCCCACACCGGACTAGCGGGAGGAGTGGCGAGCAGTACTTC. It is translated as CASSPHRTSGRSGEQYF.

This chain joins TRBV3-1 (or the pseudogene TRBV3-2) and TRBJ2-2; 16 bases agree with TRBD2. The CDR3 loop spans 17 amino acids. V lost 6 bases, J lost 6 bases, and 7 bases stayed unmatched. Germline assignment: CDR1 LGHDT and CDR2 YNNKEL (reference sequence). CDR3 bases: TGTGCCAGCAGGCCCACCGGGACTAGCGGGGGGGCCGGGGAGCTGTTTTTT. Protein: CASRPTGTSGGAGELFF.

The chain combines TRBV6-4 with TRBJ2-3; 9 nucleotides agree with TRBD2. The CDR3 is 15 amino acids. Germline values: CDR1 MRHNA, CDR2 SNTAGT. V shed 5 bases and J 3 bases; nucleotides not matched to a gene: 6. The CDR3 DNA follows: TGTGCCAGCAGTCTAACTAGCGGGCATACAGATACGCAGTATTTT. Translation: CASSLTSGHTDTQYF.

This clone was seen only once. The rearrangement uses TRBV4-3 and TRBJ2-3; 8 bases match TRBD1. The CDR3 is 16 residues long. Germline values: CDR1 LGHNA, CDR2 YSLEER. Trimming took 1 base from V and 8 from J; bases not matched to a gene: 11. CDR3 sequence: CASSQGRTGTESTQYF. CDR3 DNA: TGCGCCAGCAGCCAAGGAAGGACAGGGACGGAGAGTACGCAGTATTTT.

The J gene is TRBJ1-3, the V gene TRBV5-4; tentatively, D is TRBD1 (6 bases). The CDR3 totals 12 residues. Trimming stripped 1 base from V and 13 bases from J, with 12 bases between. Germline values: CDR1 SGHNT, CDR2 YYREEE (reference sequence). CDR3 in DNA: TGTGCCAGCAGCTTGATTGGGGGCTTAATATATTTT. Translated, it gives CASSLIGGLIYF.

The chain joins TRBV2 to TRBJ2-1; 13 nucleotides align to TRBD2. This CDR3 is built from 14 residues. In germline, CDR1 is SNHLY, CDR2 FYNNEI. The V segment lost 6 bases and the J segment 6 bases; nucleotides outside the gene matches: 2. The CDR3: CASRTSGGANEQFF. CDR3 DNA sequence: TGTGCCAGCAGAACTAGCGGGGGGGCCAATGAGCAGTTCTTC.

This clone was seen only once. The rearrangement uses TRBV9 and TRBJ2-5; D call uncertain. Trimming left V 0 bases short and J 2 bases short, with 11 bases between. CDR3 length: 15 residues. Germline lookup yields CDR1 SGDLS and CDR2 YYNGEE. CDR3 coding DNA: TGTGCCAGCAGCGTAGGTGTGATGCGGCAAGAGACCCAGTACTTC. This sequence encodes CASSVGVMRQETQYF.

V usage is TRBV28 and J usage is TRBJ2-7; a weak D match, TRBD1 (6 bases). V was pared by 5 bases and J by 6 bases, with 20 bases between. CDR1 and CDR2 from the germline V gene are MDHEN and SYDVKM. There are 15 residues in the CDR3. The CDR3 reads CASSPRTALWVEQYF. The CDR3 DNA is TGTGCCAGCAGTCCCCGGACAGCTTTGTGGGTCGAGCAGTACTTC.

The chain joins TRBV6-5 to TRBJ1-1; D is unresolved. The CDR3 covers 13 residues. Trimming shortened V by 5 bases and J by 7 bases, and 14 bases separated the two germline ends. The V gene's germline CDR1 is MNHEY and CDR2 SVGAGI. The CDR3 is CASSTDSRGEAFF. CDR3 bases: TGTGCCAGCAGTACGGACTCACGGGGTGAAGCTTTCTTT.

V usage is TRBV12-3 or TRBV12-4 and J usage is TRBJ2-7, with D hard to call. The CDR3 is made up of 13 amino acids. V was trimmed by 6 bases and J by 2 bases, leaving 11 bases between them. The CDR3: CASSPVPAYEQYF. In DNA form, the CDR3 reads TGTGCCAGCAGCCCCGTCCCTGCCTACGAGCAGTACTTC.

The V and J genes are TRBV24-1 and TRBJ2-3; D is undetermined. Per germline, CDR1 KGHDR and CDR2 SFDVKD. The CDR3 loop spans 16 amino acids. V was cut by 0 bases and J by 1 base, with 10 bases left in between. The CDR3 is CATSDLGLMGTDTQYF. In DNA, the CDR3 is TGTGCCACCAGTGATTTGGGGCTAATGGGCACAGATACGCAGTATTTT.

The CDR3 DNA sequence: TGCAGCGTTGAAGCCCAGGACAGGGTTCCTGGCTACACCTTC. Its translation is CSVEAQDRVPGYTF. J is TRBJ1-2 and V is TRBV29-1; TRBD1 matches at 8 bases. CDR3 length equals 14 residues. Germline CDR1 reads SQVTM; CDR2 reads ANQGSEA. Trimming at V came to 1 base and at J to 7 bases, leaving 8 bases not matched to a gene.

The J gene is TRBJ1-2, the V gene TRBV28; TRBD1 might be the D (5 bases). Trimming pared 6 bases from V and 5 bases from J, leaving 16 bases between. CDR1 MDHEN and CDR2 SYDVKM come from the germline V gene. The CDR3 is 14 residues long. The DNA for the CDR3 is TGTGCCAGCAGCCAGGGTTTGGCGCTTTATGGCTACACCTTC. As protein: CASSQGLALYGYTF.

The genes are TRBV5-1 and TRBJ2-7; 9 bases align to TRBD1. The CDR3 runs to 13 residues. The V and J ends lost 4 bases and 3 bases, in that order; junction bases with no gene match: 2. Germline values: CDR1 SGHRS, CDR2 YFSETQ. In nucleotides, the CDR3 is TGCGCCAGCAGCCTGACAGGGGGCTACGAGCAGTACTTC. Its protein is CASSLTGGYEQYF.

The gene calls are TRBV6-5 and TRBJ1-4; a possible D gene is TRBD1 (6 bases). V was trimmed by 0 bases and J by 5 bases, leaving 10 bases between them. The germline V gene has CDR1 MNHEY and CDR2 SVGAGI. The CDR3 contains 15 residues. The CDR3: CASSYSGTRNEKLFF. CDR3 DNA sequence: TGTGCCAGCAGTTACTCGGGGACAAGGAATGAAAAACTGTTTTTT.

CDR3 DNA sequence: TGTGCCAGCAGTGAACCACGGGGTACAGGGCCCGTGCAGTTCTTC. Its translation is CASSEPRGTGPVQFF. This chain connects TRBV6-1 to TRBJ2-1; D might be TRBD1 (6 bases). The CDR3 extends over 15 amino acids. Germline lookup yields CDR1 MNHNS and CDR2 SASEGT. The V end was cut by 2 bases, the J end by 12 bases, with 20 bases between.

J is TRBJ2-7 and V is TRBV9, with D possibly TRBD1 on 6 matching bases. Germline values: CDR1 SGDLS, CDR2 YYNGEE. V was pared by 0 bases and J by 6 bases, with 16 bases between. The CDR3 has 15 amino acids. CDR3 residues: CASSVDSQGPSEQYF. CDR3 DNA sequence: TGTGCCAGCAGCGTAGATAGCCAGGGGCCGTCCGAGCAGTACTTC.

This clone was found a few times. V usage is TRBV7-2 and J usage is TRBJ2-3, with TRBD2 matching over 10 bases. The CDR3 has 15 residues. Germline trimming cut 3 bases from V and 1 base from J; bases unmatched to any gene: 1. Germline values: CDR1 SGHTA, CDR2 FQGNSA. The CDR3 DNA reads as TGTGCCAGCAGCTTGGGGACTAGCGGCACAGATACGCAGTATTTT. Translated: CASSLGTSGTDTQYF.